A single sample is the source of the 23 T cell receptor beta chains below, sequenced in a study of shared clonotypes between healthy human individuals (dated by TCRdb to 2019 to 2021). Libraries were made using the immunoSEQ multiplex PCR assay. TCRdb took this table from immuneACCESS and kept in-frame rearrangements with V and J called. Such tables lack part of the clones; where checked against another copy, unresolved V genes explain under half of the gap, and the rest is unexplained. The table for this sample lists some 2.3 million clones; 93% of them were counted only once. Approximately 0.4% of the sample goes to the ten largest clones. The sample consisted of naive CD4+ T cells from PBMCs. Sample cell subset or site, as interpreted from the label and publication: CD45RA+ positively selected. These receptors were obtained from a young man in good health. Some clones in this sample may be carry-over from other donors' samples.

The V call is TRBV19, the J call TRBJ2-1, with 7 bases that match TRBD2. The CDR3 totals 14 residues. From germline, CDR1 is LNHDA and CDR2 SQIVND (reference sequence). V trimming: 3 bases; J trimming: 4 bases; junction bases outside the gene matches: 3. The CDR3: CASSIKRDYNEQFF. The CDR3 region has the DNA TGTGCCAGTAGTATCAAGCGGGATTACAATGAGCAGTTCTTC.

This chain joins TRBV5-6 and TRBJ1-5; tentatively, D is TRBD1 (6 bases). This CDR3 region has 13 residues. V lost 7 bases to trimming and J lost 7 bases, with 15 bases between them. Germline lookup yields CDR1 SGHDT and CDR2 YYEEEE. CDR3 nucleotide sequence: TGTGCCAGCGGAGGTCCTGGGGGCCAGCCCCAGCATTTT. This translates into CASGGPGGQPQHF. Drawing the rest from reference TRBV5-6 and TRBJ1-5, the complete variable domain is DAGVTQSPTHLIKTRGQQVTLRCSPKSGHDTVSWYQQALGQGPQFIFQYYEEEERQRGNFPDRFSGHQFPNYSSELNVNALLLGDSALYLCASGGPGGQPQHFGDGTRLSIL.

In its sample, this clone was seen a few times. The chain links TRBV7-9 to TRBJ1-1; possible D gene TRBD1, 5 bases. The V and J ends lost 5 bases and 1 base respectively, with 14 bases between them. This CDR3 has 15 amino acids. Germline-derived CDR1 and CDR2 are SEHNR and FQNEAQ (reference sequence). The CDR3 bases are TGTGCCAGCAGCGGTCCGGGACGGACGAACACTGAAGCTTTCTTT. Translated, it gives CASSGPGRTNTEAFF.

This chain joins TRBV28 and TRBJ2-7, with 12 nucleotides matching TRBD1. CDR3 length equals 18 residues. Germline CDR1 is MDHEN and CDR2 is SYDVKM. V dropped 3 bases and J dropped 7; count of bases not matched to a gene: 16. CDR3 DNA: TGTGCCAGCAGTTTGACTCCGGGACAGGGGGCAGCTCGGGAGGAGCAGTACTTC. It codes for CASSLTPGQGAAREEQYF. Complete variable domain (other parts from reference TRBV28 and TRBJ2-7): DVKVTQSSRYLVKRTGEKVFLECVQDMDHENMFWYRQDPGLGLRLIYFSYDVKMKEKGDIPEGYSVSREKKERFSLILESASTNQTSMYLCASSLTPGQGAAREEQYFGPGTRLTVT.

V usage is TRBV2 and J usage is TRBJ2-5, with 7 bases matching TRBD1. Germline trimming cut 6 bases from V and 4 bases from J; bases unmatched to any gene: 5. Germline CDR1 and CDR2: SNHLY and FYNNEI. The CDR3 covers 13 residues. CDR3 loop: CASSRQGGETQYF. Written as DNA, the CDR3 is TGTGCCAGCAGCAGACAGGGCGGAGAGACCCAGTACTTC.

The chain recombines TRBV9 with TRBJ1-1; D is unclear. V was pared by 4 bases and J by 1 base, with 14 bases between. The germline V gene encodes CDR1 SGDLS and CDR2 YYNGEE. The CDR3 covers 15 residues. DNA for the CDR3: TGTGCCAGCAGCCCGAGCCATGGAAGGAACACTGAAGCTTTCTTT. The encoded protein is CASSPSHGRNTEAFF.

CDR3 in amino acids: CASSLAGTRTEQFF. CDR3 DNA sequence: TGTGCCAGCAGTTTGGCCGGGACTAGAACTGAGCAGTTCTTC. The chain uses TRBV28 and TRBJ2-1; 8 bases agree with TRBD2. CDR3 size: 14 residues. The trim removed 3 bases at V and 9 bases at J, leaving 7 bases unmatched. Germline V gene sequence: CDR1 MDHEN, CDR2 SYDVKM. Full variable domain (rest looked up from reference TRBV28 and TRBJ2-1): DVKVTQSSRYLVKRTGEKVFLECVQDMDHENMFWYRQDPGLGLRLIYFSYDVKMKEKGDIPEGYSVSREKKERFSLILESASTNQTSMYLCASSLAGTRTEQFFGPGTRLTVL.

The V call is TRBV7-9, the J call TRBJ2-7; 7 bases match TRBD1. CDR1 SEHNR and CDR2 FQNEAQ come from the germline V gene (reference sequence). The ends lost 5 bases at V and 2 bases at J; junction bases unmatched: 3. The CDR3 has 13 amino acids. This CDR3 reads CASSVGQAYEQYF. The CDR3 DNA reads as TGTGCCAGCAGCGTCGGACAGGCCTACGAGCAGTACTTC.

V is TRBV28 and J is TRBJ1-2, with 9 bases identical to TRBD1. Germline loops: CDR1 MDHEN, CDR2 SYDVKM. The CDR3 length is 15 residues. V was pared by 6 bases and J by 5 bases, with 10 bases of the junction left unmatched. The DNA of the CDR3 is TGTGCCAGCAGACCCCATGGGACAGGGAAATATGGCTACACCTTC. Translated, it gives CASRPHGTGKYGYTF.

The chain recombines TRBV5-1 with TRBJ2-5; D is uncertain. This CDR3 has 15 residues. Germline V lookup: CDR1 SGHRS, CDR2 YFSETQ. Trimming took off 4 bases at V and 5 bases at J, with 18 bases between the two ends. CDR3 in amino acids: CASSPTWVVSETQYF. The CDR3 DNA reads as TGCGCCAGCAGCCCCACATGGGTAGTTTCCGAGACCCAGTACTTC.

The genes are TRBV4-1 and TRBJ2-3; D is uncertain. CDR3 length: 13 residues. The germline V gene has CDR1 MGHRA and CDR2 YSYEKL. Deletions cut 6 bases from V and 0 bases from J, with 7 bases between. CDR3 DNA: TGCGCCAGCAGTTATACGAGCACAGATACGCAGTATTTT. It encodes CASSYTSTDTQYF.

This clone has just one count. The chain has TRBV10-3 and TRBJ2-1; D is unclear. Per the germline V gene, CDR1 is ENHRY and CDR2 is SYGVKD. The CDR3 length is 14 residues. The V end was cut by 3 bases, the J end by 10 bases, with 16 bases between. The CDR3 sequence is CAISDGYDEVEQFF. The CDR3 bases are TGTGCCATCAGTGACGGCTACGACGAGGTGGAGCAGTTCTTC.

The J gene is TRBJ1-1, the V gene TRBV29-1, with D hard to call. The CDR3 totals 13 residues. Germline CDR1 SQVTM, CDR2 ANQGSEA. V lost 6 bases and J 8 bases, leaving 19 bases between the germline ends. The CDR3, as DNA: TGCAGCGTGGGGAGACCGCTCGCCACCGAAGCTTTCTTT. It yields the protein CSVGRPLATEAFF.

The V gene is TRBV4-2, the J gene TRBJ1-2; D possibly corresponds to TRBD1 (6 bases). V gave up 4 bases and J gave up 4 bases, with 19 bases separating them. This CDR3 is 16 amino acids long. Germline V gene sequence: CDR1 LGHNA, CDR2 YNFKEQ. The CDR3 DNA follows: TGTGCCAGCAGCCCTCACCGGGACAACTTATTCTATGGCTACACCTTC. Translation: CASSPHRDNLFYGYTF.

The rearrangement joins TRBV7-6 to TRBJ2-1; 10 bases align to TRBD1. V dropped 5 bases and J dropped 9; count of bases not matched to a gene: 16. This CDR3 is 17 amino acids long. Looked up from germline, CDR1 is SGHVS and CDR2 is FNYEAQ. The CDR3 loop reads CASSRRIPGQGLGEQFF. CDR3 DNA: TGTGCCAGCAGCCGAAGAATACCGGGACAGGGGTTGGGTGAGCAGTTCTTC.

This sequence joins TRBV9 and TRBJ2-7; 9 bases line up with TRBD1. Germline assignment: CDR1 SGDLS and CDR2 YYNGEE. V lost 1 base to trimming and J lost 1 base; unmatched junction nucleotides: 6. CDR3 size: 16 residues. The CDR3, as DNA: TGTGCCAGCAGCGTAAGGGAGGGGACAGGGTCCTACGAGCAGTACTTC. The encoded protein is CASSVREGTGSYEQYF.

The chain combines TRBV5-6 with TRBJ2-3; 7 nucleotides agree with TRBD1. The CDR3 loop spans 15 amino acids. Trimming removed 3 bases from V and 12 bases from J; junction bases left unmatched: 16. Germline V lookup: CDR1 SGHDT, CDR2 YYEEEE. DNA for the CDR3: TGTGCCAGCAGCTCCCTTGCCGAAATTGGGACAGTACAGTATTTT. Translation: CASSSLAEIGTVQYF.

The chain uses TRBV28 and TRBJ2-7; D not certain. This CDR3 spans 15 amino acids. Germline V gene lookup returns CDR1 MDHEN and CDR2 SYDVKM. V was trimmed by 6 bases and J by 3 bases, leaving 18 bases between them. DNA of the CDR3: TGTGCCAGCAGCTCCAGTGGAGCCCGGGTCTACGAGCAGTACTTC. Translating gives CASSSSGARVYEQYF.

The J gene is TRBJ1-1, the V gene TRBV5-1, with 7 bases lining up with TRBD1. The V gene's germline CDR1 is SGHRS and CDR2 YFSETQ. CDR3 size: 13 residues. V was pared by 0 bases and J by 10 bases, with 6 bases of the junction left unmatched. CDR3 sequence: CASSLELGGLAFF. The CDR3 DNA sequence: TGCGCCAGCAGCTTGGAGCTAGGGGGCTTAGCTTTCTTT.

CDR3 amino acids: CASSLGDGGNEKLFF. The CDR3 nucleotides are TGCGCCAGCAGCTTGGGGGACGGCGGAAATGAAAAACTGTTTTTT. This rearrangement joins TRBV5-1 to TRBJ1-4; D possibly corresponds to TRBD1 (5 bases). Looked up from germline, CDR1 is SGHRS and CDR2 is YFSETQ. The V and J ends lost 0 bases and 5 bases respectively, with 11 bases between them. This CDR3 has 15 residues.

Worth noting for this clone: Other nucleotide sequences from this sample produce the same CDR3. This chain connects TRBV9 to TRBJ2-3; D uncertain. The V end was cut by 3 bases, the J end by 0 bases, with 5 bases between. CDR3 length: 13 amino acids. The germline CDR1 and CDR2 sequences are SGDLS and YYNGEE. In nucleotides, the CDR3 is TGTGCCAGCAGCGCGGACAGCACAGATACGCAGTATTTT. It codes for CASSADSTDTQYF.

The V call is TRBV10-3, the J call TRBJ2-2; the D is unclear. Trimming cost V 7 bases and J 10 bases, with 10 bases left between them. CDR1 ENHRY and CDR2 SYGVKD come from the germline V gene. The length of the CDR3 is 11 residues. The CDR3 nucleotides are TGTGCCATCAAGGATAGGGTGGAGCTGTTTTTT. This codes for CAIKDRVELFF.

The rearrangement links TRBV9 to TRBJ2-1; possible D gene TRBD2, 6 bases. The CDR3 sequence is 16 residues long. Trimming removed 2 bases at V and 0 bases at J, with 12 bases between. Germline values: CDR1 SGDLS, CDR2 YYNGEE. CDR3 loop: CASSVSSGTSYNEQFF. Here the CDR3 DNA reads TGTGCCAGCAGCGTTAGTAGCGGAACCTCCTACAATGAGCAGTTCTTC.